This TCR beta chain originates from a study of T cell clones after liver transplantation. Whole-study context: In this trial, immunosuppression withdrawal was attempted within 2 years of liver transplant. TCRbeta sequencing after a pre-transplant mixed lymphocyte reaction identified graft-donor-reactive clones, later tracked in post-transplant blood. Blood was drawn pre-transplant, before withdrawal, and after full or failed withdrawal.

Only in-frame clones appear in the TCRdb table, and some are missing; sequencing was by immunoSEQ multiplex PCR. This sample has around 20,000 clones, with over 70% found just once. Worth noting for this clone: Its target is not known.

The V end was cut by 5 bases, the J end by 5 bases, with 8 bases between. Per the germline V gene, CDR1 is SGHAT and CDR2 is FQNNGV. This CDR3 is 12 amino acids long. Whole-study results and caveats: A significant post-transplant drop in circulating graft-donor-reactive CD4 TCRbeta sequences occurred in most of the 8 subjects.

The chain carries TRBV11-2 and TRBJ2-3; D call uncertain. This TCR was recovered from a human donor who received a liver transplant. The material sequenced was CD8+ T cells from blood, taken before liver transplant. For the CDR3, the DNA is TGTGCCAGCAGCCCGGCGGTAGATACGCAGTATTTT. Protein product: CASSPAVDTQYF.